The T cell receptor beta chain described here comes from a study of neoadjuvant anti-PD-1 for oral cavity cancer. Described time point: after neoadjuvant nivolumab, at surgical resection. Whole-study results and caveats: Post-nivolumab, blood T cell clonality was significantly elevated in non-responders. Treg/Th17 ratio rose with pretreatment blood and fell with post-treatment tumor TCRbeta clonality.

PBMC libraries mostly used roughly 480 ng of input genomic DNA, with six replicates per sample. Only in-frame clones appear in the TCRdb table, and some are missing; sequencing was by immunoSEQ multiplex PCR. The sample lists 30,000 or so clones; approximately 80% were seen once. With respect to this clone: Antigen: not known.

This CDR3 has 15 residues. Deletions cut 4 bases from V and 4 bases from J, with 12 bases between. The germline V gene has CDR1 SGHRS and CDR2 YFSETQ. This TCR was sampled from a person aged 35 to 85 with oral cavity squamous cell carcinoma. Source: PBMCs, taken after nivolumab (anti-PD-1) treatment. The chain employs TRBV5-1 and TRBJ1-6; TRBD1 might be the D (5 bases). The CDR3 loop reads CASSRGTDYNSPLHF. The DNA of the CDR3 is TGCGCCAGCAGCCGCGGGACGGATTATAATTCACCCCTCCACTTT.